This T cell receptor (beta chain) emerged from a study of T cells in Graves' hyperthyroidism and ophthalmopathy. General study findings and limits: Most thyroid clonotypes expanded above 0.001 were also detected in blood. The model predicted ophthalmopathy a median roughly 6.5 months before onset.

TCR beta CDR3 sequences were amplified from RNA transcripts. HTBI primers were employed in a first-round RT-PCR of the TCR CDR3. TCRdb called the multiplex PCR reads again in MiXCR, with one record for every CDR3 protein. The profile shows nearly 750,000 distinct CDR3 sequences, over 35% of them singletons. Germline CDR1 and CDR2: SGHDN and FVKESK. V lost 2 bases and J lost 4; bases outside the gene matches: 12. The CDR3 covers 17 residues. Patients aged 18 to 65 with hyperthyroidism were newly diagnosed, with duration under 2 months. The authors took PBMCs from 7.5 to 10 ml fresh peripheral blood. Only a few counts were recorded for this clonotype. Its antigen is unidentified.

The receptor was isolated from a woman in her forties with Graves' hyperthyroidism. The chain carries TRBV14 and TRBJ1-1; 8 bases match TRBD1. The sample consisted of blood. CDR3 nucleotide sequence: TGTGCCAGCAGCCAACTAATGACAGGGGCGCGTGGCACTGAAGCTTTCTTT. Translated: CASSQLMTGARGTEAFF.